One and the same sample provided the 29 T cell receptor beta chains below, sequenced in a study of T cells in Graves' hyperthyroidism and ophthalmopathy. Template material for amplifying TCR beta CDR3 regions consisted of RNA transcripts. During a first-round RT-PCR of the TCR CDR3, the HTBI primer set was used. TCRdb reprocessed the multiplex PCR reads with MiXCR, giving one entry per CDR3 protein. The data hold some 580,000 distinct CDR3 sequences, with approximately 15% observed a single time. The source material was blood. Receptor source: a woman in her forties with Graves' ophthalmopathy.

The J gene is TRBJ1-2, the V gene TRBV20-1, with 7 nucleotides matching TRBD1. V lost 0 bases and J lost 6; bases outside the gene matches: 10. The CDR3 extends over 15 amino acids. Germline V gene lookup returns CDR1 DFQATT and CDR2 SNEGSKA (reference sequence). The CDR3 nucleotides read TGCAGTGCTAGAGATCCAACAGGGGCAGGTCATGGCTACACCTTC. It is translated as CSARDPTGAGHGYTF.

The CDR3 region has the DNA TGCAGTGCTGGGGGACGGATCCAAGAGACCCAGTACTTC. Amino acid sequence: CSAGGRIQETQYF. This chain uses TRBV20-1 with TRBJ2-5; D may be TRBD1 or TRBD2 (5 bases each). This CDR3 has 13 amino acids. Germline V gene data show CDR1 as DFQATT and CDR2 as SNEGSKA (reference sequence). Deletions cut 5 bases from V and 1 base from J, with 11 bases between.

In its sample, this clonotype was seen a few times. This sequence may be a read error, since a much larger clone differs from it by one base. The rearrangement joins TRBV11-2 to TRBJ2-4; D not resolved. Per the germline V gene, CDR1 is SGHAT and CDR2 is FQNNGV. Trimming left V 4 bases short and J 3 bases short, with 10 bases between. This CDR3 spans 14 amino acids. The DNA of the CDR3 is TGTGCCAGCAGCTCACGATTAGTCAAAAACATTCAGTACTTC. The encoded protein is CASSSRLVKNIQYF.

The CDR3 sequence: CASSPLGGKSGAFF. CDR3 DNA sequence: TGTGCCAGCAGCCCCTTGGGGGGCAAATCCGGAGCTTTCTTT. The gene calls are TRBV3-1 and TRBJ1-1, with D tentatively TRBD1 (6 bases). Germline V gene data show CDR1 as LGHDT and CDR2 as YNNKEL (reference sequence). The germline V and J ends were trimmed by 4 bases and 10 bases, with 19 bases remaining between them. CDR3 length equals 14 residues.

This clonotype has more than one count but fewer than ten. The chain combines TRBV19 with TRBJ1-1, with D maybe TRBD1 (5 bases). Germline-derived CDR1 and CDR2 are LNHDA and SQIVND (reference sequence). The CDR3 has 18 amino acids. The V end lost 0 bases, the J end lost 2 bases, and 19 bases lay between the germline ends. The CDR3 nucleotides are TGTGCCAGTAGTATAGATCGGCTGGTAGGGACTCCTAACACTGAAGCTTTCTTT. Translation: CASSIDRLVGTPNTEAFF. The whole variable domain, remainder taken from reference TRBV19 and TRBJ1-1, is DGGITQSPKYLFRKEGQNVTLSCEQNLNHDAMYWYRQDPGQGLRLIYYSQIVNDFQKGDIAEGYSVSREKKESFPLTVTSAQKNPTAFYLCASSIDRLVGTPNTEAFFGQGTRLTVV.

The V gene is TRBV12-3 or TRBV12-4, the J gene TRBJ2-7; 14 bases are a match to TRBD2. The J segment lost 2 bases and the V segment lost 5 bases, leaving 5 bases of the junction unmatched. The CDR3 extends over 16 amino acids. This chain's CDR3 is CASSHGLAGGTYEQYF. CDR3 nucleotides: TGTGCCAGCAGTCACGGACTAGCGGGGGGCACCTACGAGCAGTACTTC.

This clonotype was seen a few times. The rearrangement joins TRBV3-1 to TRBJ2-1, with 7 bases that match TRBD1. The CDR3 covers 16 residues. CDR1 and CDR2 from the germline V gene are LGHDT and YNNKEL (reference sequence). Trimming removed 1 base from V and 11 bases from J; junction bases left unmatched: 14. The DNA of the CDR3 is TGTGCCAGCAGCCAAGCCGGGACAGCCAGCGGTGCCCAGCAGTTCTTC. Its protein product is CASSQAGTASGAQQFF.

The chain has TRBV11-1 and TRBJ2-1; 7 bases are a match to TRBD2. This CDR3 contains 15 residues. The germline gives CDR1 SGHAT, CDR2 FQDESV (reference sequence). Germline trimming cut 8 bases from V and 6 bases from J; bases unmatched to any gene: 13. The CDR3 DNA sequence: TGTGCCAGCTCACCACCGGGGACTATTCGCAATGAGCAGTTCTTC. Its translation: CASSPPGTIRNEQFF.

J is TRBJ1-3 and V is TRBV9; tentatively, D is TRBD1 (5 bases). The V and J ends lost 0 bases and 2 bases respectively, with 9 bases between them. CDR1 SGDLS and CDR2 YYNGEE come from the germline V gene. The CDR3 is made up of 15 amino acids. The CDR3 DNA reads TGTGCCAGCAGCGTAGCCCAGGGTCCTGGAAACACCATATATTTT. Residues: CASSVAQGPGNTIYF. Based on the CDR3 plus reference TRBV9 and TRBJ1-3, the full variable domain is DSGVTQTPKHLITATGQRVTLRCSPRSGDLSVYWYQQSLDQGLQFLIQYYNGEERAKGNILERFSAQQFPDLHSELNLSSLELGDSALYFCASSVAQGPGNTIYFGEGSWLTVV.

This chain links TRBV6-2 or TRBV6-3 with TRBJ2-7; 7 bases fit TRBD2. The germline CDR1 and CDR2 sequences are MNHEY and SVGEGT. There are 14 residues in the CDR3. J gave up 0 bases and V 7 bases, and 6 bases lay outside the gene matches. DNA of the CDR3: TGTGCCAGCAACCTAGCGGACATCTCCTACGAGCAGTACTTC. This translates into CASNLADISYEQYF.

The chain employs TRBV7-9 and TRBJ2-1, with unresolved D. V dropped 5 bases and J dropped 0 bases, with 11 bases sitting between them. The CDR3 is made up of 15 amino acids. Germline loops: CDR1 SEHNR, CDR2 FQNEAQ (reference sequence). The CDR3 reads CASSQRRNSYNEQFF. In DNA form, the CDR3 reads TGTGCCAGCAGCCAACGACGGAACTCCTACAATGAGCAGTTCTTC.

This clonotype was observed at least ten times. The chain combines TRBV28 with TRBJ1-1; a possible D gene is TRBD1 (5 bases). Per germline, CDR1 MDHEN and CDR2 SYDVKM. CDR3 size: 16 residues. V lost 4 bases and J 1 base, leaving 16 bases between the germline ends. Here the CDR3 reads CASSSSRALGNTEAFF. The CDR3 DNA is TGTGCCAGCAGTTCAAGCAGGGCCTTAGGGAACACTGAAGCTTTCTTT.

This chain joins TRBV2 and TRBJ1-3, with a weak D call TRBD1 (5 bases). Germline V gene data show CDR1 as SNHLY and CDR2 as FYNNEI. The length of the CDR3 is 15 residues. Trimming removed 3 bases at V and 3 bases at J, with 12 bases between. Here the CDR3 reads CASSDEGAGGNTIYF. As DNA, the CDR3 is TGTGCCAGCAGTGATGAAGGGGCCGGTGGAAACACCATATATTTT.

This clonotype was counted at least ten times. The chain recombines TRBV28 with TRBJ2-1, with 7 bases that match TRBD2. V shed 6 bases, J shed 2 bases, and the junction held 10 bases outside the gene matches. Germline CDR1 and CDR2: MDHEN and SYDVKM. CDR3 length: 16 residues. CDR3: CASSTWGGRAYNEQFF. The CDR3 region has the DNA TGTGCCAGCAGCACCTGGGGGGGGAGGGCCTACAATGAGCAGTTCTTC.

This clonotype was seen only a few times. V gene TRBV18 combines with J gene TRBJ1-5, with 9 bases lining up with TRBD1. Trimming took 3 bases from V and 4 from J; bases not matched to a gene: 7. Germline loops: CDR1 KGHSH, CDR2 LQKENI. This CDR3 is built from 16 residues. In nucleotides, the CDR3 is TGTGCCAGCTCACCCGCGGGGGGACAGGGAAATCAGCCCCAGCATTTT. Protein: CASSPAGGQGNQPQHF. Supplemented by reference TRBV18 and TRBJ1-5, the full variable domain reads NAGVMQNPRHLVRRRGQEARLRCSPMKGHSHVYWYRQLPEEGLKFMVYLQKENIIDESGMPKERFSAEFPKEGPSILRIQQVVRGDSAAYFCASSPAGGQGNQPQHFGDGTRLSIL.

This clonotype was picked up many times. This chain links TRBV2 with TRBJ2-4; D is unclear. Trimming pared 5 bases from V and 0 bases from J, leaving 8 bases between. The CDR3 length is 14 residues. From germline, CDR1 is SNHLY and CDR2 FYNNEI. The CDR3 here is CASSPQAAKNIQYF. The CDR3 DNA follows: TGTGCCAGCAGTCCCCAAGCAGCCAAAAACATTCAGTACTTC.

This clonotype was observed many times. This chain connects TRBV18 to TRBJ2-5, with D perhaps TRBD2 (6 bases). Trimming took 6 bases from V and 3 from J, leaving 14 bases between them. Germline CDR1 and CDR2: KGHSH and LQKENI. The CDR3 is made up of 14 amino acids. As DNA, the CDR3 is TGTGCCAGCTCTACCACCGGGGGTAAAGAGACCCAGTACTTC. This encodes CASSTTGGKETQYF. Full variable domain (missing parts from reference TRBV18 and TRBJ2-5): NAGVMQNPRHLVRRRGQEARLRCSPMKGHSHVYWYRQLPEEGLKFMVYLQKENIIDESGMPKERFSAEFPKEGPSILRIQQVVRGDSAAYFCASSTTGGKETQYFGPGTRLLVL.

Many counts were recorded for this clonotype. This sequence joins TRBV6-1 and TRBJ1-2; D is unclear. The CDR3 totals 12 residues. With 9 bases removed from V and 8 bases from J, the gap between germline ends came to 16 bases. Germline-derived CDR1 and CDR2 are MNHNS and SASEGT. The CDR3 bases are TGTGCCAGAAGGCAGCATCCGGAAGGCTACACCTTC. Translation: CARRQHPEGYTF.

This clonotype was detected only a few times. The junction shows a germline mismatch at one end, possibly a read error. J is TRBJ1-4 and V is TRBV3-1; the match to TRBD1 covers 7 bases. CDR1 and CDR2 from the germline V gene are LGHDT and YNNKEL (reference sequence). The CDR3 has 15 residues. The CDR3 loop is CAGSFRQGNNEKLFF. CDR3 in DNA: TGTGCCGGCAGCTTTCGACAGGGCAATAATGAAAAACTGTTTTTT.

This clonotype was seen a handful of times. CDR3 coding DNA: TGCAGTGCTAGAGATGCTAGCGGGGGGTCGACTAGGCAGTATTTT. The encoded protein is CSARDASGGSTRQYF. V is TRBV20-1 and J is TRBJ2-3; TRBD2 matches 11 bases. The CDR3 runs 15 residues. Germline V gives CDR1 DFQATT, CDR2 SNEGSKA (reference sequence). Germline trimming cut 0 bases from V and 11 bases from J; bases unmatched to any gene: 10.

This rearrangement joins TRBV9 to TRBJ1-2; D is unresolved. Germline-derived CDR1 and CDR2 are SGDLS and YYNGEE. The CDR3 runs to 14 residues. Trimming took 0 bases from V and 2 from J, leaving 8 bases between them. Here the CDR3 DNA reads TGTGCCAGCAGCGTAGGATGGGCCAACTATGGCTACACCTTC. It specifies CASSVGWANYGYTF.

Many counts were recorded for this clonotype. V usage is TRBV30 and J usage is TRBJ1-2, with a possible D match to TRBD1 (6 bases). V was cut by 0 bases and J by 7 bases, with 9 bases left in between. This CDR3 has 12 amino acids. CDR1 and CDR2 (germline): GTSNPN, SVGIG (reference sequence). The CDR3, as DNA: TGTGCCTGGAGTGTACTGGGGGCTGGCTACACCTTC. It yields the protein CAWSVLGAGYTF.

There are many counts of this clonotype. The chain combines TRBV6-2 or TRBV6-3 with TRBJ2-7, with 8 bases aligning to TRBD2. There are 16 residues in the CDR3. CDR1 MNHEY and CDR2 SVGEGT come from the germline V gene. The J segment lost 5 bases and the V segment lost 5 bases, leaving 14 bases of the junction unmatched. The CDR3 region is CASSKNRSPGLDEQYF. The CDR3 DNA is TGTGCCAGCAGTAAAAACCGCTCCCCGGGACTAGACGAGCAGTACTTC.

J is TRBJ2-3 and V is TRBV10-3; D gene uncertain. CDR3 length equals 14 residues. Trimming removed 3 bases from V and 6 bases from J, with 13 bases in between. The V gene's germline CDR1 is ENHRY and CDR2 SYGVKD. The CDR3 sequence is CAISERVQVDTQYF. The CDR3 nucleotides read TGTGCCATCAGTGAACGGGTTCAGGTGGATACGCAGTATTTT.

This clonotype was observed at least ten times. The genes are TRBV30 and TRBJ2-1, with TRBD2 identical over 8 bases. Germline V lookup: CDR1 GTSNPN, CDR2 SVGIG (reference sequence). CDR3 length: 15 amino acids. V lost 2 bases and J lost 3; bases outside the gene matches: 6. The CDR3 sequence is CAWSLGGGDYNEQFF. CDR3 coding DNA: TGTGCCTGGAGTCTCGGGGGGGGAGACTACAATGAGCAGTTCTTC. The whole variable domain, remainder taken from reference TRBV30 and TRBJ2-1, is SQTIHQWPATLVQPVGSPLSLECTVEGTSNPNLYWYRQAAGRGLQLLFYSVGIGQISSEVPQNLSASRPQDRQFILSSKKLLLSDSGFYLCAWSLGGGDYNEQFFGPGTRLTVL.

J is TRBJ2-2 and V is TRBV14; D is unresolved. Germline lookup yields CDR1 SGHDN and CDR2 FVKESK. Trimming shortened V by 0 bases and J by 6 bases, and 11 bases separated the two germline ends. The CDR3 totals 15 residues. This CDR3 is CASSQDDWFSGELFF. CDR3 nucleotides: TGTGCCAGCAGCCAAGATGATTGGTTTTCCGGGGAGCTGTTTTTT.

This clonotype came up many times. The chain recombines TRBV2 with TRBJ2-5; TRBD2 aligns across 12 bases. Germline trimming cut 5 bases from V and 4 bases from J; bases unmatched to any gene: 8. Per the germline V gene, CDR1 is SNHLY and CDR2 is FYNNEI. The CDR3 runs to 16 residues. The CDR3 loop is CASSYGRGLAGETQYF. The CDR3 DNA sequence: TGTGCCAGCAGTTATGGAAGGGGACTAGCGGGAGAGACCCAGTACTTC.

The rearrangement joins TRBV6-1 to TRBJ2-2; the D is unclear. Per germline, CDR1 MNHNS and CDR2 SASEGT. V was trimmed by 5 bases and J by 3 bases, leaving 10 bases between them. This CDR3 contains 14 residues. Here the CDR3 reads CASSSLRYTGELFF. The CDR3 DNA sequence: TGTGCCAGCAGTTCCTTACGGTACACCGGGGAGCTGTTTTTT.

The chain recombines TRBV6-1 with TRBJ2-2; perhaps TRBD1 as D (6 bases). Germline V gives CDR1 MNHNS, CDR2 SASEGT. V was pared by 3 bases and J by 6 bases, with 8 bases between. CDR3 length equals 13 residues. CDR3 in amino acids: CASSDAGAGELFF. CDR3 bases: TGTGCCAGCAGTGATGCAGGGGCCGGGGAGCTGTTTTTT.